A selection of T cell receptor beta chains follows, all from one sample in a study of T-cell reconstitution after alpha-beta-depleted transplantation in children. TCRdb itself ran the PCR reads through MiXCR, one entry per CDR3 protein. Of some 550,000 distinct CDR3 sequences detected, around 18% appear once; the ten largest clones hold more than 2.5%. The source material was PBMCs from the stem cell graft donor, sampled from the stem cell graft. All receptors come from a human donor who donated a stem cell graft to a child with acute lymphoblastic leukemia. Each CDR3 is given with its conserved first and last residue. The D gene is left open where the match is weak. Size is stated for part of the rows, as once, few or many counts, or as a class when the clone is expanded.

D	V	J	size	DNA	CDR3
NA	TRBV5-1	TRBJ2-7	NA	TGCGCCAGCAGCTTGCGCCCCGACTCCTACGAGCAGTACTTC	CASSLRPDSYEQYF
NA	TRBV29-1	TRBJ2-6	NA	TGCAGCGTTGAAGGAGCCTCTGGGGCCAACGTCCTGACTTTC	CSVEGASGANVLTF
TRBD2	TRBV5-1	TRBJ2-7	NA	TGCGCCAGCAGCTCTAGCGGGAGTAGTGGGCAGTACTTC	CASSSSGSSGQYF
NA	TRBV6-1	TRBJ1-1	NA	TGTGCCAGCAGTGATTGGATCGGCTCTTCCTATGAAGCTTTCTTT	CASSDWIGSSYEAFF
NA	TRBV12-3/TRBV12-4	TRBJ2-1	many	TGTGCCAGCAGTCCGGGACTGAACAATGAGCAGTTCTTC	CASSPGLNNEQFF
NA	TRBV20-1	TRBJ1-1	few	TGCAGTGCTAGTAGGGCTTTTTCTGGCACTGAAGCTTTCTTT	CSASRAFSGTEAFF
TRBD2	TRBV4-2	TRBJ2-7	few	TGTGCCAGCAGCCAAGAGCCCAGCGGGAGTTCTTACGAGCAGTACTTC	CASSQEPSGSSYEQYF
TRBD1	TRBV12-3/TRBV12-4	TRBJ2-7	NA	TGTGCCAGCAGTCTCGTATCAGGGGGCTCCTACGAGCAGTACTTC	CASSLVSGGSYEQYF
NA	TRBV7-9	TRBJ1-5	NA	TGTGCCAGCAGCTCGACCGGGTATAGCAATCAGCCCCAGCATTTT	CASSSTGYSNQPQHF
NA	TRBV5-6	TRBJ1-4	many	TGTGCCAGCAGCTCGATCGACAGACTTAATGAAAAACTGTTTTTT	CASSSIDRLNEKLFF
TRBD1	TRBV9	TRBJ2-7	NA	TGTGCCAGCAGCACGTCGACAGGGTTGGACGAGCAGTACTTC	CASSTSTGLDEQYF
NA	TRBV12-3/TRBV12-4	TRBJ1-1	NA	TGTGCCAGCAGTCTGCCCGGAGGGGGAGGCGGCGCTTTCTTT	CASSLPGGGGGAFF
TRBD2	TRBV20-1	TRBJ2-7	NA	TGCAGTGCGGGTACTAGCGACCACTTCTACGAGCAGTACTTC	CSAGTSDHFYEQYF
NA	TRBV7-6	TRBJ1-1	NA	TGTGCCAGCAGCCCTTCGCTGGGGGGAACTGAAGCTTTCTTT	CASSPSLGGTEAFF
NA	TRBV7-6	TRBJ2-5	few	TGTGCCAGCAGCTTATACTCTCTGTCGGAGACCCAGTACTTC	CASSLYSLSETQYF
TRBD1	TRBV18	TRBJ1-1	few	TGTGCCAGCTCACGGGGAGAGGGGGCGAACACTGAAGCTTTCTTT	CASSRGEGANTEAFF
NA	TRBV12-3/TRBV12-4	TRBJ2-2	few	TGTGCCAGCAGTTTCCCCCCGGAGCTGTTTTTT	CASSFPPELFF
TRBD2	TRBV18	TRBJ2-5	few	TGTGCCAGCTCACCCGGGAGGACGGAGACCCAGTACTTC	CASSPGRTETQYF
NA	TRBV6-5	TRBJ2-7	NA	TGTGCCAGCAGTTACTCGTCTAGCCCCCACTACGAGCAGTACTTC	CASSYSSSPHYEQYF
TRBD1	TRBV12-3/TRBV12-4	TRBJ1-5	NA	TGTGCCAGCAAGAATCGACAGGGCAGGGGCAATCAGCCCCAGCATTTT	CASKNRQGRGNQPQHF
NA	TRBV12-3/TRBV12-4	TRBJ1-1	few	TGTGCCAGCACCCCGATTGGCTATAACACTGAAGCTTTCTTT	CASTPIGYNTEAFF
NA	TRBV7-3	TRBJ2-1	few	TGTGCCAGCAGCTTCTGGACTCCGAGCTCCTACAATGAGCAGTTCTTC	CASSFWTPSSYNEQFF
NA	TRBV20-1	TRBJ2-2	NA	TGCAGTGCTAGAGATAAAGCTTTGCGGCTGTTTTTT	CSARDKALRLFF
TRBD2	TRBV6-1	TRBJ2-1	NA	TGTGCCAGAAGTGAAGAGGACTCGACGGGAGGGCCCTTGAATGAGCAGTTCTTC	CARSEEDSTGGPLNEQFF